This TCR beta chain was recorded in a study of vaccination and CD4 T cells after COVID-19. The study's findings and limits: Within the convalescent patients, spike mono-reactivity was found in 304 of 307 vaccine-specific clones.

Time point here: late sampling 161 to 241 days after vaccination in a few convalescent patients. Noted treatment: roughly ten-day PBMC culture with coronavirus spike peptide pools or control peptides (ViraFEST assay). The study sequenced cultured CD4+ T cell DNA using the Oncomine TCR Beta short-read assay. TCRdb used MiXCR to reprocess the PCR reads, holding one entry per CDR3 protein. The profile covers about 16,000 distinct CDR3 sequences, with under 55% appearing a single time and approximately 15% taken by the ten largest. About this clonotype itself: Its specificity is unknown.

The source is a human donor who had recovered from COVID-19. The sample was CD4+ T cells from blood, cultured in vitro, taken about 7 months after SARS-CoV-2 vaccination.

The CDR3: CASSRTSGGAVGAQYF. The CDR3 region has the DNA TGCGCCAGCAGCCGGACTAGCGGGGGGGCCGTTGGGGCCCAGTACTTC. The rearrangement uses TRBV4-3 and TRBJ2-5, with 15 bases identical to TRBD2. There are 16 residues in the CDR3. With 4 bases clipped from V and 9 bases from J, the junction kept 9 bases outside the gene matches. Germline values: CDR1 LGHNA, CDR2 YSLEER.